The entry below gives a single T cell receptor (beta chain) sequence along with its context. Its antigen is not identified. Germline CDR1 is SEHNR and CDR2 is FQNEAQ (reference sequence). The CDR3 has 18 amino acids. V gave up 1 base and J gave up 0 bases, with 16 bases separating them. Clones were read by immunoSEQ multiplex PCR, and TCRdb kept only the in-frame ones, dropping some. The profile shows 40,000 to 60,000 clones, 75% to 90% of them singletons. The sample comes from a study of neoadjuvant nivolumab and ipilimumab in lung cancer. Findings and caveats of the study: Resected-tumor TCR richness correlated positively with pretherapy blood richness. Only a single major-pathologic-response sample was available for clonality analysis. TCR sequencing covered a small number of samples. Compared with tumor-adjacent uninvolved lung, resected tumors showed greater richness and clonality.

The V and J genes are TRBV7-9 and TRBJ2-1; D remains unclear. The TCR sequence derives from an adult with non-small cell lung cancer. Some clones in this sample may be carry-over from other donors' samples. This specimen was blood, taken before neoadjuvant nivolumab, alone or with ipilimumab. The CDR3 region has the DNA TGTGCCAGCAGCTTAGGGGTTTTGGCGGAGAGCTCCTACAATGAGCAGTTCTTC. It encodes CASSLGVLAESSYNEQFF.